This T cell receptor beta chain was retrieved from a study of T-cell memory formation after mild COVID-19. Germline CDR1 SGHTS, CDR2 YDEGEE. The CDR3 extends over 17 amino acids. V lost 0 bases and J lost 5, with 18 bases in between. From the 5' RACE reads, TCRdb called clonotypes with MiXCR, one entry per CDR3 protein. The sample consists of about 350,000 distinct CDR3 sequences, around an eighth of them appearing once. Sequencing was done on a sample of PBMCs or a T cell subset sorted from them (not recorded which). This TCR derives from a young man who had mild COVID-19 (a few samples of this study predate the infection). Cell type and time point are not known. The J gene is TRBJ1-5, the V gene TRBV5-8, with a possible D match to TRBD1 (5 bases). CDR3: CASSLGRGGLADQPQHF. In DNA form, the CDR3 reads TGTGCCAGCAGCTTGGGACGCGGGGGGTTAGCGGATCAGCCCCAGCATTTT.